This TCR beta chain was obtained from a study of blood T cell repertoires in COVID-19. Study context: Sources were T cells, B-cell-depleted T cells, or PBMCs; the material itself was cDNA or gDNA.

Germline loops: CDR1 KGHSH, CDR2 LQKENI. CDR3 length: 16 amino acids. After removal of 3 bases from V and 4 bases from J, the junction contained 7 bases not matched to a gene. The cohort comprised adults aged about 18 to 90 years residing in approximately 25 US areas. Participants were placed into cohorts based on the clinical history they reported. Per the original data handling: Scientists estimated how many nucleated cells there were by amplifying reference gene primers. Libraries were prepared by immunoSEQ multiplex PCR; TCRdb keeps only in-frame clonotypes and omits some of them. The DNA gave D and trimming, while V, J and clone size come from that table. Among fewer than 450,000 clones listed, more than 75% were seen once.

The TCR comes from a woman aged 25 to 39 who had recovered from COVID-19. The material sequenced was PBMCs or T cells enriched from blood (not recorded which). The chain links TRBV18 to TRBJ2-3, with 10 bases fitting TRBD2. As DNA, the CDR3 is TGTGCCAGCTCACCCGGCGGACTAGCGGCCCCAGATACGCAGTATTTT. Residues: CASSPGGLAAPDTQYF.